These T cell receptor beta chains were read from a single sample in a study of Ad26.COV2.S vaccination and SARS-CoV-2 variants. Assay used: immunoSEQ multiplex PCR; TCRdb lists only in-frame clones, some missing. The table has 350,000 to 400,000 clones, approximately 90% seen once; the top ten hold around 1.9%. This sample comprised peripheral blood, obtained in a trial of Ad26.COV2.S vaccine versus placebo. Receptor source: a person aged 18-65 years who received the Ad26.COV2.S COVID-19 vaccine or a placebo. CDR3s include the opening cysteine and the closing phenylalanine or tryptophan. Each record gives: clone size, J gene, V gene, CDR3 protein. Where a row states a size, it is once, few, many or the class of an expanded clone; other rows omit it.

>-|TRBJ1-3|TRBV7-9
CASSLNPGTGNTIYF
>-|TRBJ1-2|TRBV6-1
CASSEVGNYGYTF
>-|TRBJ1-2|TRBV28
CASRYPGAFYGYTF
>-|TRBJ2-7|TRBV10-1
CASSEGGFWEGDEQYF
>-|TRBJ1-2|TRBV4-1
CASSQESPGRPILNGYTF
>once|TRBJ2-3|TRBV15
CATSRGTGITQYF
>-|TRBJ2-1|TRBV20-1
CSASKPGLAGLNEQFF
>-|TRBJ2-5|TRBV6-5
CASSYLSPGGETQYF
>-|TRBJ2-1|TRBV7-9
CASSWVGRGLYNEQFF
>-|TRBJ1-1|TRBV7-2
CASRRTGTTEAFF
>-|TRBJ1-1|TRBV5-1
CASSLDQAWTEAFF
>-|TRBJ1-1|TRBV7-2
CASSTGFWGTEAFF
>-|TRBJ2-7|TRBV9
CASSGDRAAEQYF
>once|TRBJ2-7|TRBV27
CASSRGYEQYF
>-|TRBJ1-4|TRBV6-5
CASEAYEKLFF
>once|TRBJ1-2|TRBV7-8
CASSLVAGGYTF
>-|TRBJ1-5|TRBV4-1
CASSQGGLGSNQPQHF
>-|TRBJ2-3|TRBV13
CASSLLNGRVTDTQYF
>once|TRBJ1-2|TRBV28
CASSLFRGTGGYTF
>-|TRBJ2-1|TRBV9
CASSVAPLAGGPAGYNEQFF
>-|TRBJ2-7|TRBV30
CAWDRGRNGEQYF
>-|TRBJ2-4|TRBV3-1/TRBV3-2
CASSQTTGQKNIQYF
>-|TRBJ1-1|TRBV6-2/TRBV6-3
CASSPRGRAFF
>-|TRBJ1-1|TRBV11-2
CASSLGRGGHTEAFF
>once|TRBJ2-7|TRBV28
CASSLAAYEQYF
>-|TRBJ1-5|TRBV28
CASSLRASNQPQHF
>-|TRBJ1-1|TRBV28
CASSPGTVDKPF
>-|TRBJ1-5|TRBV5-8
CASSSSGQGAYQPQHF
>many|TRBJ2-1|TRBV15
CATSREREAYNEQFF
>-|TRBJ2-1|TRBV7-8
CASTQERREMYNEQFF
>-|TRBJ2-1|TRBV9
CASSVAPKDEQFF
>-|TRBJ2-5|TRBV7-8
CASSLATGEGGETQYF
>-|TRBJ2-7|TRBV7-2
CASSLAGTGTREQYF
>-|TRBJ1-2|TRBV7-9
CASTLAGGGRLGYTF
>-|TRBJ2-1|TRBV19
CASSIRDGVKNNEQFF
>-|TRBJ1-1|TRBV4-2
CASSRRLERDLNTEAFF
>-|TRBJ2-1|TRBV6-6
CASRESRLINEQFF
>-|TRBJ2-7|TRBV7-3
CASSKHARGNYEQYF
>-|TRBJ1-3|TRBV9
CASSVGGYGNTIYF
>-|TRBJ2-4|TRBV5-8
CASSVQGNIQYF
>-|TRBJ2-2|TRBV7-3
CASSPMANTGELFF
>-|TRBJ1-4|TRBV28
CASSPDRGSSKLFF
>once|TRBJ2-1|TRBV6-5
CASSQSTSGRAQFF
>-|TRBJ2-7|TRBV6-1
CASSERGEQYF
>-|TRBJ2-2|TRBV11-2
CASSPGLAVNTGELFF
>-|TRBJ2-4|TRBV19
CASSRQQPGAKNIQYF
>-|TRBJ2-1|TRBV28
CASHEGSGDTNEQFF
>once|TRBJ2-1|TRBV7-6
CASSISGNSYNEQFF
>-|TRBJ2-1|TRBV6-4
CASSDQAGSYNEQFF
>-|TRBJ1-1|TRBV30
CAWSPMRDIAEAFF
>-|TRBJ2-3|TRBV6-2/TRBV6-3
CASSYTSGSTDTQYF